This T cell receptor beta chain emerged from a study of Ad26.COV2.S vaccination and SARS-CoV-2 variants. This sample's treatment: around 19 received Ad26.COV2.S at low or high dose, single or two shots; about 5 received placebo; per-sample allocation not given. Day 63 after the first injection of vaccine or placebo was the sampling time. Produced via immunoSEQ multiplex PCR; TCRdb's table is partial and in-frame only. The data show about 350,000 clones, around 89% seen once. J was trimmed by 7 bases and V by 5 bases; bases with no gene match: 6. This CDR3 comprises 15 residues. Germline loops: CDR1 SSHAT, CDR2 FNYEAQ (reference sequence).

This clonotype was sampled from a person between 18 and 59 years old who received the Ad26.COV2.S COVID-19 vaccine or a placebo. The J gene is TRBJ2-1, the V gene TRBV7-7, with TRBD2 matching over 12 bases. Sequences were derived from peripheral blood, sampled in a trial of Ad26.COV2.S vaccine versus placebo. The CDR3 nucleotides read TGTGCCAGCAGCCAGACTAGCGGGAGTATGAATGAGCAGTTCTTC. It specifies CASSQTSGSMNEQFF.